The 4 T cell receptor beta chains presented below share a single source sample, sequenced in a study of OX40 agonist ivuxolimab in advanced cancers. Sequenced by immunoSEQ multiplex PCR; TCRdb stores in-frame clones only, minus some. The data show approximately 91,000 clones, with around 86% seen just once and under 2% held by the top ten. This material consisted of CD4+ or CD8+ T cells sorted from blood, taken in a trial of the OX40 agonist ivuxolimab. These receptors originate from an adult with an advanced solid tumor such as melanoma, head and neck, liver or kidney cancer.

The V and J genes are TRBV28 and TRBJ2-7, with 8 bases that match TRBD1. J was trimmed by 5 bases and V by 3 bases; bases with no gene match: 9. The CDR3 loop spans 15 amino acids. Germline loops: CDR1 MDHEN, CDR2 SYDVKM. The CDR3 is CASSLPGTGHDEQYF. The CDR3 DNA sequence: TGTGCCAGCAGTTTGCCCGGGACAGGACACGACGAGCAGTACTTC.

This chain links TRBV7-6 with TRBJ1-5; possibly TRBD1 for D (6 bases). Germline V CDR1 and CDR2: SGHVS, FNYEAQ. Trimming removed 1 base from V and 4 bases from J, with 14 bases in between. CDR3 length: 16 amino acids. CDR3 region: CASSLEGGGRNQPQHF. In DNA form, the CDR3 reads TGTGCCAGCAGCTTAGAGGGAGGGGGAAGAAATCAGCCCCAGCATTTT.

The rearrangement uses TRBV6-5 and TRBJ1-3, with 9 bases aligning to TRBD1. V dropped 5 bases and J dropped 4; count of bases not matched to a gene: 6. The V gene's germline CDR1 is MNHEY and CDR2 SVGAGI. This CDR3 region has 15 residues. The CDR3 sequence is CASSRTGGEGNTIYF. The CDR3 DNA reads TGTGCCAGCAGTCGAACAGGGGGCGAAGGAAACACCATATATTTT.

This clone was picked up one time. The genes are TRBV6-5 and TRBJ2-7; TRBD1 aligns across 10 bases. CDR1 MNHEY and CDR2 SVGAGI come from the germline V gene. The CDR3 loop spans 14 amino acids. V lost 6 bases, J lost 2 bases, and 4 bases stayed unmatched. The CDR3 here is CASRRGQGTYEQYF. For the CDR3, the DNA is TGTGCCAGCAGAAGGGGACAGGGGACCTACGAGCAGTACTTC.